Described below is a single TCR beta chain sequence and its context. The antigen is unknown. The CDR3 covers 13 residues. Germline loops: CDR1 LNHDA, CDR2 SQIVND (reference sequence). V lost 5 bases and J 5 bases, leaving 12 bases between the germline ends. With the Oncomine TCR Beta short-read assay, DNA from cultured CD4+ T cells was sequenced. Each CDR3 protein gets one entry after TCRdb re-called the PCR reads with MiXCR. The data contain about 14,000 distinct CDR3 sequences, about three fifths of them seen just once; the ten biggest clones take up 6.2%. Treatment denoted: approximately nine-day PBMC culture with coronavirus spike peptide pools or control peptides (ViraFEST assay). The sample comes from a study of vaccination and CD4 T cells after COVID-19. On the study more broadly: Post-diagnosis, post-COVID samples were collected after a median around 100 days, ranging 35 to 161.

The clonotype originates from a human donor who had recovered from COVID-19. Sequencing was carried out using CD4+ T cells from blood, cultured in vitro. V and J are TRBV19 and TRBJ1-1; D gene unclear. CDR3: CASSRRAGTEAFF. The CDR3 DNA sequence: TGTGCCAGTAGTCGCCGAGCGGGAACTGAAGCTTTCTTT.